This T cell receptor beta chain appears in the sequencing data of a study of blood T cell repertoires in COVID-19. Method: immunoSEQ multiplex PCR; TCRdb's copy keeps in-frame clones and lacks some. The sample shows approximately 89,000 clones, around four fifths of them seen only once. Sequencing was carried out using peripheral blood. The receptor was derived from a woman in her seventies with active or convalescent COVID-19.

CDR3 residues: CASCPGGRDTQYF. Written as DNA, the CDR3 is TGTGCCAGCTGCCCAGGGGGGAGGGATACGCAGTATTTT. This rearrangement joins TRBV12-3 or TRBV12-4 to TRBJ2-3; weak D call: TRBD1 (7 bases). This CDR3 contains 13 residues. The ends were cut back, 8 bases at V and 6 bases at J, with 15 bases in the middle.